This T cell receptor beta chain emerged from a study of cytomegalovirus exposure and HLA in healthy donors. CDR1 and CDR2 from the germline V gene are SGHNT and YYREEE (reference sequence). This CDR3 has 13 amino acids. About this clone itself: Its cognate antigen is unknown.

The study ran its PCR with 60 Vbeta and 13 Jbeta primers. The table came from immunoSEQ multiplex PCR; TCRdb's copy has only in-frame clones and leaves some out. The profile shows 100,000 to 150,000 clones, roughly three quarters of them singletons. Study results and caveats: Among immune exposure information, only CMV serostatus was available. Presence/absence analyses took donor sequencing depth as roughly uniform.

The receptor was isolated from a woman in her sixties in good health and CMV-seronegative. The sample consisted of PBMCs. V and J are TRBV5-4 and TRBJ2-5; D remains unclear. The end of the DNA aligns better with TRBJ2-7, so the J call may be wrong. In nucleotides, the CDR3 is TGTGCCAGCAGCTTGCCAGTGGGCGACGAGCAGTACTTC. It is translated as CASSLPVGDEQYF.